This T cell receptor beta chain was sequenced during a study of blood T cells in healthy people across ages. With a J-beta primer mix and a sample-barcoded 5' primer, a second PCR ran 7 to 11 cycles. TCRdb reanalysed the 5' RACE reads using MiXCR and keeps one entry per CDR3 protein. The sample consists of around 2 million distinct CDR3 sequences, about 39% of them appearing once. Germline V CDR1 and CDR2: DFQATT, SNEGSKA (reference sequence). Trimming removed 5 bases from V and 2 bases from J; junction bases left unmatched: 8. The CDR3 spans 15 residues. This clonotype was counted a few times. The chain carries TRBV20-1 and TRBJ2-1, with TRBD2 matching over 8 bases. The origin of this receptor is a human donor in good health. Sequencing was performed on blood. DNA for the CDR3: TGCAGTGCTGGGGGAGCGGGGGCGGCCTACAATGAGCAGTTCTTC. It yields the protein CSAGGAGAAYNEQFF.